The T cell receptor beta chain described here comes from a study of cytomegalovirus exposure and HLA in healthy donors. Concerning this clone itself: The antigen is undetermined. The germline gene is not matched at one end of the junction; a read error may be the cause.

Study outcomes and limitations: V segments that were indistinguishable, TRBV6-2 and TRBV6-3 among them, were omitted from analysis. In an earlier analysis, most TCR beta V segments were productive about 87% or about 30% of the time. In terms of immune exposure information, only CMV serostatus was available.

The PCR had 60 Vbeta and 13 Jbeta primers. Clones were sequenced by immunoSEQ multiplex PCR, and TCRdb holds only the in-frame ones, with some missing. The sample data list roughly 34,000 clones. CDR1 is SSHAT, CDR2 FNYEAQ, per germline (reference sequence). The CDR3 extends over 14 amino acids. This rearrangement joins TRBV7-7 to TRBJ2-7; D unclear. Sequencing input: PBMCs. This clonotype was obtained from a woman aged 40 to 50 in good health and CMV-seropositive. CDR3 nucleotides: TGTGCTAGCAGCTTCTCCCCACTGTCCCACGAGCAGTACTTC. Its protein is CASSFSPLSHEQYF.